Below, 14 T cell receptor beta chains from the same sample are listed, as sequenced in a study of cytomegalovirus exposure and HLA in healthy donors. The primer mix had 60 Vbeta and 13 Jbeta primers. Profiling relied on immunoSEQ multiplex PCR, and the TCRdb table lists in-frame clones only, not all of them. The sample yields around 160,000 clones, of which the top ten take up under 2%. Sequenced: PBMCs. These receptors all come from a woman aged 45-59 years in good health and CMV-seronegative.

This chain links TRBV5-1 with TRBJ2-5; possible D gene TRBD1, 6 bases. The CDR3 is 13 residues long. The V end lost 0 bases, the J end lost 4 bases, and 7 bases lay between the germline ends. Germline V gives CDR1 SGHRS, CDR2 YFSETQ. The CDR3 loop reads CASSLGGPETQYF. Here the CDR3 DNA reads TGCGCCAGCAGCTTGGGGGGGCCAGAGACCCAGTACTTC.

The chain is built from TRBV2 and TRBJ1-6; 9 positions agree with TRBD1. Trimming cost V 6 bases and J 5 bases; bases outside gene matches: 2. The CDR3 has 14 amino acids. Germline-derived CDR1 and CDR2 are SNHLY and FYNNEI. The CDR3 region is CASSGQGNNSPLHF. The CDR3 DNA reads as TGTGCCAGCAGCGGACAGGGGAATAATTCACCCCTCCACTTT.

The rearrangement links TRBV28 to TRBJ2-6; D may be TRBD2 (6 bases). V lost 5 bases and J 0 bases, leaving 11 bases between the germline ends. The CDR3 spans 16 residues. Germline CDR1 and CDR2: MDHEN and SYDVKM. CDR3 protein: CASSGGLNSGANVLTF. CDR3 nucleotide sequence: TGTGCCAGCAGTGGGGGACTCAACTCTGGGGCCAACGTCCTGACTTTC.

CDR3 loop: CASSAGLGDSDEQYF. In DNA form, the CDR3 reads TGTGCCAGCAGCGCGGGGCTTGGGGACTCTGACGAGCAGTACTTC. The rearrangement uses TRBV6-1 and TRBJ2-7; the D gene is possibly TRBD2 (6 bases). CDR3 length equals 15 residues. Looked up from germline, CDR1 is MNHNS and CDR2 is SASEGT. V dropped 6 bases and J dropped 5 bases, with 20 bases sitting between them.

The chain joins TRBV5-6 to TRBJ2-2; a possible D gene is TRBD1 (6 bases). Trimming took 5 bases from V and 7 from J, leaving 12 bases between them. The CDR3 covers 13 residues. Germline CDR1 is SGHDT and CDR2 is YYEEEE. CDR3: CASRDSRNGELFF. CDR3 in DNA: TGTGCCAGCAGGGACAGCCGGAACGGGGAGCTGTTTTTT.

The V gene is TRBV7-9, the J gene TRBJ2-5; 8 bases line up with TRBD1. The CDR3 extends over 15 amino acids. V was clipped by 5 bases and J by 0 bases; unmatched bases: 5. Germline V gene sequence: CDR1 SEHNR, CDR2 FQNEAQ (reference sequence). The CDR3 nucleotides are TGTGCCAGCAGCCTCCGGACAGGGTACCAAGAGACCCAGTACTTC. This gives the protein CASSLRTGYQETQYF. Based on the CDR3 plus reference TRBV7-9 and TRBJ2-5, the full variable domain is DTGVSQNPRHKITKRGQNVTFRCDPISEHNRLYWYRQTLGQGPEFLTYFQNEAQLEKSRLLSDRFSAERPKGSFSTLEIQRTEQGDSAMYLCASSLRTGYQETQYFGPGTRLLVL.

The chain joins TRBV30 to TRBJ2-1; D may be TRBD1 (5 bases). V was shortened by 0 bases and J by 2 bases, with 14 bases between the two germline ends. CDR3 length: 16 residues. The germline V gene encodes CDR1 GTSNPN and CDR2 SVGIG (reference sequence). The DNA of the CDR3 is TGTGCCTGGAGTGTAGGTGGTCAGGGAACCTACAATGAGCAGTTCTTC. Its protein is CAWSVGGQGTYNEQFF.

This chain connects TRBV28 to TRBJ1-6; D not resolved. V shed 3 bases and J shed 11 bases, with 14 bases lying between them. Germline CDR1 reads MDHEN; CDR2 reads SYDVKM. The CDR3 runs 14 residues. CDR3 bases: TGTGCCAGCAGTTTCGGGGATTTAAGGCCACCCCTCCACTTT. This encodes CASSFGDLRPPLHF.

The chain carries TRBV5-6 and TRBJ1-2, with D unresolved. Germline CDR1 SGHDT, CDR2 YYEEEE. The CDR3 covers 12 residues. V was pared by 5 bases and J by 4 bases, with 9 bases between. CDR3: CASRALSYGYTF. The DNA of the CDR3 is TGTGCCAGCAGGGCCCTCAGCTATGGCTACACCTTC.

This rearrangement joins TRBV6-5 to TRBJ1-5; D remains unclear. Trimming removed 6 bases at V and 5 bases at J, with 11 bases between. The germline CDR1 and CDR2 sequences are MNHEY and SVGAGI. The CDR3 runs 13 residues. This CDR3 reads CASSFSSYQPQHF. Here the CDR3 DNA reads TGTGCCAGCAGCTTTAGTTCTTATCAGCCCCAGCATTTT.

In the case of this clone: The junction and the germline gene differ at one end; a read error may be behind it. This chain uses TRBV28 with TRBJ2-1, with 8 positions matching TRBD2. CDR3 length equals 15 residues. Germline V CDR1 and CDR2: MDHEN, SYDVKM. CDR3 region: CVSSLSLSGNNEQFF. CDR3 nucleotides: TGTGTCAGCAGTTTATCGCTTAGCGGGAACAATGAGCAGTTCTTC.

The chain uses TRBV18 and TRBJ1-1, with 9 bases matching TRBD1. Trimming removed 4 bases from V and 1 base from J; junction bases left unmatched: 1. Germline V lookup: CDR1 KGHSH, CDR2 LQKENI. The CDR3 contains 14 residues. This CDR3 is CASSRDRENTEAFF. The CDR3 DNA reads as TGTGCCAGCTCACGGGACAGGGAGAACACTGAAGCTTTCTTT.

J is TRBJ1-6 and V is TRBV7-9; 7 bases agree with TRBD1. The CDR3 contains 16 residues. Germline loops: CDR1 SEHNR, CDR2 FQNEAQ (reference sequence). The V gene end was trimmed by 3 bases and the J gene end by 6 bases; junction bases not matched to a gene: 8. The CDR3 coding sequence is TGTGCCAGCAGCTTCAGGGGGGACACATCTAATTCACCCCTCCACTTT. It codes for CASSFRGDTSNSPLHF.

The genes are TRBV5-1 and TRBJ2-5; perhaps TRBD1 as D (6 bases). In germline, CDR1 is SGHRS, CDR2 YFSETQ. Between the trimmed V and J ends, which lost 0 bases and 2 bases, there was a span of 8 bases. The CDR3 runs 14 residues. In DNA form, the CDR3 reads TGCGCCAGCAGCTTGGAGGGGACACAAGAGACCCAGTACTTC. As protein: CASSLEGTQETQYF.